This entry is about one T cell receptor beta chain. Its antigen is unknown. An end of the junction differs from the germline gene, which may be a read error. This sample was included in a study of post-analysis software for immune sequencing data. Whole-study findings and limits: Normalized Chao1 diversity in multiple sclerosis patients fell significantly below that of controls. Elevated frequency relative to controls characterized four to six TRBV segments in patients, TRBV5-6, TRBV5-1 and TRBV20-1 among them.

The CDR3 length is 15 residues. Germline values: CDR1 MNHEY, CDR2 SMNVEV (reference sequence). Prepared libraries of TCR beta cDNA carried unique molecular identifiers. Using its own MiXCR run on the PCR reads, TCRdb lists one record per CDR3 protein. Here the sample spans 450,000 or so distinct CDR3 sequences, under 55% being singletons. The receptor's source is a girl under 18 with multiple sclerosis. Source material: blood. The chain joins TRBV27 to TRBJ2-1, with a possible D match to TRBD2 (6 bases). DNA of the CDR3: TGTGCCGGCAGCTCCGGGAGTTCCGCCTACAATGAGCAGTTCTTC. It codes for CAGSSGSSAYNEQFF.